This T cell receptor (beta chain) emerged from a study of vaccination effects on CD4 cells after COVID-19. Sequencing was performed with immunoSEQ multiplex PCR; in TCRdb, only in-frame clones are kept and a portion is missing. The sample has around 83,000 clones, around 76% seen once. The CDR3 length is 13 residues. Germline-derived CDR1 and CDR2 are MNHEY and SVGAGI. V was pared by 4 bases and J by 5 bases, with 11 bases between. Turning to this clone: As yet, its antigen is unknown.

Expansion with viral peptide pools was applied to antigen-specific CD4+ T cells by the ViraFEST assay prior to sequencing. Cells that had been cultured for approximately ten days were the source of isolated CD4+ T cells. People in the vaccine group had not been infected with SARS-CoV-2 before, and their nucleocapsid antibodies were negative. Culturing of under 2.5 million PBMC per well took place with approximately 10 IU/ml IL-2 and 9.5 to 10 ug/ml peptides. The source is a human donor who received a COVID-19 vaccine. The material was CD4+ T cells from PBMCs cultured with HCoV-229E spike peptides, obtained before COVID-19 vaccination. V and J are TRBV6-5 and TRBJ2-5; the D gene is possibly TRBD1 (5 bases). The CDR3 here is CASSLSGWETQYF. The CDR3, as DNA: TGTGCCAGCAGTTTGTCAGGGTGGGAGACCCAGTACTTC.